A selection of T cell receptor beta chains follows, all from one sample in a study of T cells in Graves' hyperthyroidism and ophthalmopathy. TCRdb itself ran the multiplex PCR reads through MiXCR, one entry per CDR3 protein. Of about 640,000 distinct CDR3 sequences in the sample, around 21% were seen once. Sequences were obtained from blood. These receptors all come from a man aged 25-40 years with Graves' ophthalmopathy. Each CDR3 is given with its conserved first and last residue. The D gene is left open where the match is weak. Expanded clones are given a class, and other clones once, few, many or no size at all.

J	D	size	V	CDR3	DNA
TRBJ2-1	TRBD2	few	TRBV30	CAWSGGSGRAGEQFF	TGTGCCTGGAGTGGTGGTAGCGGGAGGGCCGGGGAGCAGTTCTTC
TRBJ1-1	NA	many	TRBV7-8	CASRQGHVAAEAFF	TGTGCCAGCAGGCAAGGACATGTTGCTGCTGAAGCTTTCTTT
TRBJ2-7	TRBD1	many	TRBV28	CASRPTGMVGNYEQYF	TGTGCCAGCAGACCGACAGGGATGGTCGGTAACTACGAGCAGTACTTC
TRBJ2-7	NA	many	TRBV30	CAWSLGVPEQYF	TGTGCCTGGAGTCTAGGGGTACCCGAGCAGTACTTC
TRBJ1-5	TRBD1	few	TRBV7-9	CASSHWTGGDQPQHF	TGTGCCAGCAGCCACTGGACAGGGGGCGATCAGCCCCAGCATTTT
TRBJ2-7	NA	many	TRBV3-1	CASSQEQLRGYEQYF	TGTGCCAGCAGCCAAGAGCAACTCAGGGGCTACGAGCAGTACTTC
TRBJ2-2	NA	many	TRBV30	CAWTSLALNTGELFF	TGTGCCTGGACGTCCCTCGCCTTGAACACCGGGGAGCTGTTTTTT
TRBJ1-1	NA	many	TRBV30	CAWSEAGTEAFF	TGTGCCTGGAGTGAAGCCGGCACTGAAGCTTTCTTT
TRBJ2-7	NA	few	TRBV14	CASTLRLTYEQYF	TGTGCCAGCACATTGCGGCTAACCTACGAGCAGTACTTC
TRBJ2-7	NA	NA	TRBV5-1	CASSYTAGPSYEQYF	TGCGCCAGCAGCTACACCGCGGGCCCCTCCTACGAGCAGTACTTC
TRBJ2-1	NA	many	TRBV5-1	CASSLRTQDNEQFF	TGCGCCAGCAGCTTGCGGACTCAGGACAATGAGCAGTTCTTC
TRBJ2-1	TRBD2	few	TRBV5-8	CASSPRSGRRYEQFF	TGTGCCAGCAGCCCTCGGAGCGGGAGAAGGTATGAGCAGTTCTTC
TRBJ2-3	NA	NA	TRBV27	CASSPGGGMGTDTQYF	TGTGCCAGCAGTCCAGGGGGGGGGATGGGCACAGATACGCAGTATTTT
TRBJ2-1	NA	many	TRBV3-1	CASSQDEGPIYNEQFF	TGTGCCAGCAGCCAAGATGAGGGCCCGATTTACAATGAGCAGTTCTTC
TRBJ2-3	NA	many	TRBV28	CASSPFSRTGSTDTQYF	TGTGCCAGCAGCCCCTTCAGTCGCACAGGGAGCACAGATACGCAGTATTTT
TRBJ2-3	NA	many	TRBV5-6	CASSLTRGGTDTQYF	TGTGCCAGCAGCTTGACGAGGGGTGGAACAGATACGCAGTATTTT
TRBJ2-7	NA	few	TRBV30	CAWGLGSGYEQYF	TGTGCCTGGGGGCTAGGGAGCGGGTACGAGCAGTACTTC
TRBJ2-2	NA	NA	TRBV6-2/TRBV6-3	CASSANPELRVANTGELFF	TGTGCCAGCAGTGCGAACCCCGAACTCAGGGTAGCGAACACCGGGGAGCTGTTTTTT
TRBJ2-7	NA	NA	TRBV4-1	CASSQAGTVSSYEQYF	TGCGCCAGCAGCCAAGCCGGGACTGTTAGCTCCTACGAGCAGTACTTC
TRBJ2-1	TRBD2	NA	TRBV7-3	CASSLGLAGVKSYNEQFF	TGTGCCAGCAGCTTAGGGCTAGCGGGAGTTAAATCCTACAATGAGCAGTTCTTC
TRBJ1-2	NA	many	TRBV30	CAWQYTRYGYTF	TGTGCCTGGCAATACACACGTTATGGCTACACCTTC
TRBJ2-2	TRBD1	NA	TRBV5-1	CASSFSGTGRVGELFF	TGCGCCAGCAGCTTCTCCGGGACAGGGCGGGTCGGGGAGCTGTTTTTT
TRBJ1-1	NA	NA	TRBV10-3	CAISPDGNTEAFF	TGTGCCATCAGTCCGGACGGGAACACTGAAGCTTTCTTT
TRBJ2-3	NA	few	TRBV13	CASSLGKRTQYF	TGTGCCAGCAGCTTAGGGAAGCGTACGCAGTATTTT
TRBJ2-3	NA	NA	TRBV5-5	CASSLRGLNTDTQYF	TGTGCCAGCAGCTTACGGGGACTTAACACAGATACGCAGTATTTT
TRBJ2-4	TRBD2	NA	TRBV4-1	CASSPGPTSGKAKNIQYF	TGCGCCAGCAGCCCGGGACCGACTAGCGGGAAAGCCAAAAACATTCAGTACTTC
TRBJ1-1	NA	few	TRBV27	CASRMTGSTEAFF	TGTGCCAGCAGGATGACAGGTAGTACTGAAGCTTTCTTT
TRBJ2-7	NA	few	TRBV28	CASRTRGAEDYQQYF	TGTGCCAGCAGGACAAGGGGAGCAGAGGACTACCAGCAGTACTTC
TRBJ1-3	NA	few	TRBV28	CASTSGGSGNTIYF	TGTGCCAGCACGAGCGGTGGCTCTGGAAACACCATATATTTT
TRBJ2-5	NA	many	TRBV6-5	CASSASGGGETQYF	TGTGCCAGCAGTGCGTCCGGGGGCGGTGAGACCCAGTACTTC
TRBJ2-5	NA	NA	TRBV7-9	CASSTFPTVTIFQETQYF	TGTGCCAGCAGCACCTTCCCGACAGTTACTATCTTCCAAGAGACCCAGTACTTC
TRBJ1-1	NA	many	TRBV7-3	CASSLSGASTEAFF	TGTGCCAGCAGCTTATCGGGGGCGTCAACTGAAGCTTTCTTT
TRBJ2-1	NA	few	TRBV14	CASSPGANGRNEQFF	TGTGCCAGCAGCCCCGGGGCTAACGGTAGGAATGAGCAGTTCTTC
TRBJ1-4	TRBD1	few	TRBV6-1	CATKDRGGEKLFF	TGTGCCACAAAGGACAGGGGTGGTGAAAAACTGTTTTTT
TRBJ1-1	TRBD1	NA	TRBV7-9	CASSSLLGTGGTNTEAFF	TGTGCCAGCAGCTCCTTACTTGGGACAGGGGGAACGAACACTGAAGCTTTCTTT
TRBJ1-5	NA	many	TRBV3-1	CASSQRGADQPQHF	TGTGCCAGCAGCCAACGAGGGGCAGACCAGCCCCAGCATTTT
TRBJ2-1	NA	NA	TRBV7-2	CASSLRDVVYNEQFF	TGTGCCAGCAGCCTCCGGGACGTCGTATACAATGAGCAGTTCTTC
TRBJ2-5	NA	NA	TRBV4-2	CASSQVWGDRLDETQYF	TGTGCCAGCAGCCAAGTATGGGGGGACCGCCTCGACGAGACCCAGTACTTC
TRBJ2-4	NA	NA	TRBV19	CASSSSLAAKNIQYF	TGTGCCAGTAGTAGCAGTCTCGCAGCCAAAAACATTCAGTACTTC
TRBJ2-7	NA	many	TRBV7-3	CASSLTGGNEQYF	TGTGCCAGCAGCTTAACCGGGGGCAACGAGCAGTACTTC
TRBJ2-1	TRBD2	many	TRBV7-8	CASSFGTSGSPGHEQFF	TGTGCCAGCAGCTTCGGGACTAGCGGGAGTCCTGGACATGAGCAGTTCTTC
TRBJ2-7	NA	NA	TRBV7-6	CASSLEGPGYYEQYF	TGTGCCAGCAGCTTAGAGGGGCCGGGATACTACGAGCAGTACTTC
TRBJ2-2	NA	NA	TRBV5-1	CASSGGTVLNTGELFF	TGCGCCAGCAGCGGAGGGACAGTACTTAACACCGGGGAGCTGTTTTTT
TRBJ1-5	NA	NA	TRBV7-2	CASSHFKVGGYSNQPQHF	TGTGCCAGCAGTCATTTTAAAGTTGGGGGGTATAGCAATCAGCCCCAGCATTTT
TRBJ2-3	TRBD1	NA	TRBV6-2/TRBV6-3	CASSYTGTGIDTQYF	TGTGCCAGCAGTTATACCGGGACAGGGATCGATACGCAGTATTTT
TRBJ2-3	TRBD1	NA	TRBV7-2	CASSPRDRNSDTQYF	TGTGCCAGCAGCCCTAGGGACAGAAACTCAGATACGCAGTATTTT
TRBJ2-3	NA	many	TRBV2	CATTGTRTDTQYF	TGTGCCACCACCGGGACTCGCACAGATACGCAGTATTTT
TRBJ2-7	NA	NA	TRBV20-1	CSARDRVLPHYEQYF	TGCAGTGCTAGAGATCGGGTTCTACCTCACTACGAGCAGTACTTC